This T cell receptor beta chain was obtained from a study of T-cell reconstitution after alpha-beta-depleted transplantation in children. Study-level points and caveats: Where some patients showed high TCRbeta diversity at day 60, it came from recipient T cells and thymic progenitors that had survived. Fresh T-cell production supplied most of the T-cell counts and diversity seen one year after transplant.

Researchers prepared the TCRbeta library using unique molecular identifiers, the study reports. TCRdb re-called the PCR reads through MiXCR, storing one row per CDR3 protein. The top ten clones hold 0.79% of a sample with under 850,000 distinct CDR3 sequences, around 12% of them seen once. This clonotype showed up just once. Its antigen remains unknown. The ends were cut back, 3 bases at V and 5 bases at J, with 11 bases in the middle. This CDR3 has 13 amino acids. CDR1 WNHNN and CDR2 SYGVQD come from the germline V gene (reference sequence). This sample comprised PBMCs, obtained before TCRalphabeta/CD19-depleted stem cell transplant. The chain links TRBV10-1 to TRBJ2-7; D may be TRBD1 (5 bases). The source is a girl aged 2 to 10 with congenital amegakaryocytic thrombocytopenia, due to receive a stem cell transplant. CDR3 sequence: CASSDQGVDEQYF. The DNA for the CDR3 is TGCGCCAGCAGTGATCAGGGCGTCGACGAGCAGTACTTC.